These 5 T cell receptor beta chains were all obtained from the same sample, sequenced in a study of T cells in Graves' hyperthyroidism and ophthalmopathy. RNA transcripts were the template for amplifying TCR beta CDR3 regions. When the TCR CDR3 underwent first-round RT-PCR, the HTBI primer set was used. TCRdb called the multiplex PCR reads again in MiXCR, with one record for every CDR3 protein. Of around 300,000 distinct CDR3 sequences listed, approximately 20% are singletons. Sequencing was performed on blood. The receptors here all came from a man aged 30 to 39 with Graves' ophthalmopathy.

This clonotype was counted between two and nine times. The V call is TRBV28, the J call TRBJ1-2, with a possible D match to TRBD1 (5 bases). Trimming removed 7 bases at V and 4 bases at J, with 13 bases between. CDR1 and CDR2 (germline): MDHEN, SYDVKM. The CDR3 has 13 residues. The chain's CDR3 is CASTPGTVYGYTF. The DNA for the CDR3 is TGTGCCAGCACCCCCGGGACGGTCTATGGCTACACCTTC.

Only a few counts were recorded for this clonotype. The rearrangement joins TRBV20-1 to TRBJ2-3, with D maybe TRBD2 (6 bases). Trimming took 5 bases from V and 1 from J, leaving 19 bases between them. CDR3 length equals 16 residues. Germline V CDR1 and CDR2: DFQATT, SNEGSKA (reference sequence). The CDR3, as DNA: TGCAGTGCTGAAGGCGGGGCGATAGAGGGCACAGATACGCAGTATTTT. This codes for CSAEGGAIEGTDTQYF.

This clonotype has ten or more counts. The rearrangement links TRBV28 to TRBJ2-7; 10 bases are a match to TRBD2. Germline values: CDR1 MDHEN, CDR2 SYDVKM. V was clipped by 4 bases and J by 6 bases; unmatched bases: 15. This CDR3 is 17 amino acids long. In DNA form, the CDR3 reads TGTGCCAGCAGTTCCGCGGCCCTAGCGGGAGAACTCGGCGAGCAGTACTTC. As protein: CASSSAALAGELGEQYF.

There are many counts of this clonotype. The chain employs TRBV5-1 and TRBJ2-6; 9 bases align to TRBD1. J lost 0 bases, V lost 5 bases, and 9 bases had no gene match. This CDR3 is 18 amino acids long. Germline V gene data show CDR1 as SGHRS and CDR2 as YFSETQ. As DNA, the CDR3 is TGCGCCAGCAGAGTCAGGGGACAGGGTGACTCTGGGGCCAACGTCCTGACTTTC. Protein sequence: CASRVRGQGDSGANVLTF.

The chain employs TRBV5-4 and TRBJ2-1, with 7 bases matching TRBD1. J was trimmed by 3 bases and V by 4 bases; bases with no gene match: 7. The CDR3 runs to 15 residues. Germline lookup yields CDR1 SGHNT and CDR2 YYREEE (reference sequence). CDR3 nucleotides: TGTGCCAGCAGCCTGGACAGGAGATACTACAATGAGCAGTTCTTC. Translating gives CASSLDRRYYNEQFF. Combining the CDR3 with reference TRBV5-4 and TRBJ2-1 gives the whole variable domain ETGVTQSPTHLIKTRGQQVTLRCSSQSGHNTVSWYQQALGQGPQFIFQYYREEENGRGNFPPRFSGLQFPNYSSELNVNALELDDSALYLCASSLDRRYYNEQFFGPGTRLTVL.